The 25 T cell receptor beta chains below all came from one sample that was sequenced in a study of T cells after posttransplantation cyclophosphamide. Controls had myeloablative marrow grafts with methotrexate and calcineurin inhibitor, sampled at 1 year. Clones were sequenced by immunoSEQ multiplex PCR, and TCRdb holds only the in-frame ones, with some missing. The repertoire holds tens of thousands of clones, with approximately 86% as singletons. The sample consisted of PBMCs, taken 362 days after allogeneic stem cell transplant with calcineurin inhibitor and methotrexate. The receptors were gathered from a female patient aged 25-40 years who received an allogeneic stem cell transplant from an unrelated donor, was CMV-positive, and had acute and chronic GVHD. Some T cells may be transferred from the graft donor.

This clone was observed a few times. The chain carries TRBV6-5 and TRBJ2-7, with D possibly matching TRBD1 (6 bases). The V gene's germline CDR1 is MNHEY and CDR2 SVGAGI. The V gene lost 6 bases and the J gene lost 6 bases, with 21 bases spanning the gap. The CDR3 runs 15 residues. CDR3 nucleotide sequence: TGTGCCAGCAGGCCTCTCACAGGGTCCGCGGTCGAGCAGTACTTC. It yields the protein CASRPLTGSAVEQYF.

The CDR3 region has the DNA TGTGCCAGCAGCTTAGATGTTTGGGACACCACAGATACGCAGTATTTT. Its translation: CASSLDVWDTTDTQYF. The chain is built from TRBV7-9 and TRBJ2-3, with D maybe TRBD1 (6 bases). CDR1 and CDR2 from the germline V gene are SEHNR and FQNEAQ (reference sequence). This CDR3 has 16 residues. Trimming pared 1 base from V and 2 bases from J, leaving 13 bases between.

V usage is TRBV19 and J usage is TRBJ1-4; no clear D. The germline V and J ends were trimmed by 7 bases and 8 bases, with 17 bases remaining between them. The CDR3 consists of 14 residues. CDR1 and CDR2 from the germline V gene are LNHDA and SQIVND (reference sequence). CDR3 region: CASTFQTPREKLFF. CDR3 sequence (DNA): TGTGCCAGTACCTTCCAGACGCCTAGGGAAAAACTGTTTTTT.

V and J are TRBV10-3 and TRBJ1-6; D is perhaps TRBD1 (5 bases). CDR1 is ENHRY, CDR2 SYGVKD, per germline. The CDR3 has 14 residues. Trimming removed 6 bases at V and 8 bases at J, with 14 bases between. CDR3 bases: TGTGCCATCAGGGCAGGGTCACAGGATTCACCCCTCCACTTT. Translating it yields CAIRAGSQDSPLHF.

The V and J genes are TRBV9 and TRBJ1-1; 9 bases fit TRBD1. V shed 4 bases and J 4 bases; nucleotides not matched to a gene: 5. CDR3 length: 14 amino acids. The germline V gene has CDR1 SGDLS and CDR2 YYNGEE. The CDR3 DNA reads TGTGCCAGCAGCCCGGGGACAGGGAGCACTGAAGCTTTCTTT. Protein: CASSPGTGSTEAFF.

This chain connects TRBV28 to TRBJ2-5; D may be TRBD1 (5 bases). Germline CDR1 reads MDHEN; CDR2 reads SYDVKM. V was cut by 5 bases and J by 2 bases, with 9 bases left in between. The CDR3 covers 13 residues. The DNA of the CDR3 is TGTGCCAGCAGTAGGGGCAGACAAGAGACCCAGTACTTC. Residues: CASSRGRQETQYF.

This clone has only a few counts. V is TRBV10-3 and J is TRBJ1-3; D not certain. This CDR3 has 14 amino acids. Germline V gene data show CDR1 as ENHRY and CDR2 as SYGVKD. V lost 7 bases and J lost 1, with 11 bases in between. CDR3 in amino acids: CAINGEFSGNTIYF. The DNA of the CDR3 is TGTGCCATCAACGGAGAGTTTTCTGGAAACACCATATATTTT.

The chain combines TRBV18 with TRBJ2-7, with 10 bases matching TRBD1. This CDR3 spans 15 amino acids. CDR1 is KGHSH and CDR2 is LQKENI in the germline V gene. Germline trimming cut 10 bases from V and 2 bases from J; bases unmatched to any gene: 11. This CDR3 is CATGGRDRGPYEQYF. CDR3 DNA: TGTGCCACTGGGGGTCGGGACAGGGGCCCCTACGAGCAGTACTTC.

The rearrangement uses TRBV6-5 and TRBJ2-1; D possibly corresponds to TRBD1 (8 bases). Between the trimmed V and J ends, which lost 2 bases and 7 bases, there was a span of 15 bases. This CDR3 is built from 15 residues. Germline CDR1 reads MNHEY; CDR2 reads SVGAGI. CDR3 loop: CASSYGGRQGNEQFF. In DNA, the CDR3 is TGTGCCAGCAGTTACGGCGGGAGACAGGGGAATGAGCAGTTCTTC.

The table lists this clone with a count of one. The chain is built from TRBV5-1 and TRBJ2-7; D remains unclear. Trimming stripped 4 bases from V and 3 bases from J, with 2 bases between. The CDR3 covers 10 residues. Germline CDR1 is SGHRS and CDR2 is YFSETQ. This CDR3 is CASSHYEQYF. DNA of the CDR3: TGCGCCAGCAGCCACTACGAGCAGTACTTC.

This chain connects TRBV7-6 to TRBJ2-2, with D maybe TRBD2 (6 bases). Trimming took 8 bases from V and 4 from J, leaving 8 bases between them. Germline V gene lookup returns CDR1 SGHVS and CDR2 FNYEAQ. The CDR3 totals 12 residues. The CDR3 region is CASGGVTGELFF. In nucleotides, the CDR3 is TGTGCCAGCGGAGGGGTCACCGGGGAGCTGTTTTTT.

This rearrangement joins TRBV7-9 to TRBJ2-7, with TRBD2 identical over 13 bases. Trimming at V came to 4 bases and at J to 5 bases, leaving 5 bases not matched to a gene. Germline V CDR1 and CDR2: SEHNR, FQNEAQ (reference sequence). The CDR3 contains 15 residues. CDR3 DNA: TGTGCCAGCAGCTCGGGACTAGCGGGACCCAACGAGCAGTACTTC. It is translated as CASSSGLAGPNEQYF.

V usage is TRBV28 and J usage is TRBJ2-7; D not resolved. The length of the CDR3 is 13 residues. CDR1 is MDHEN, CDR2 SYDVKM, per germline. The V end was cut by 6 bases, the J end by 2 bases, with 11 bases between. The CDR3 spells CASRPGVAYEQYF. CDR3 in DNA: TGTGCCAGCAGGCCGGGTGTTGCCTACGAGCAGTACTTC.

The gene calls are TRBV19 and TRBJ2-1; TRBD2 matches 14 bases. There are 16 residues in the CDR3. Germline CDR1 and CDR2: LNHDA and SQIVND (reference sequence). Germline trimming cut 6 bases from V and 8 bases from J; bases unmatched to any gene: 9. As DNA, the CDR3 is TGTGCCAGTAGCCTCATGACTAGCGGGAGGGCCTATGAGCAGTTCTTC. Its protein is CASSLMTSGRAYEQFF.

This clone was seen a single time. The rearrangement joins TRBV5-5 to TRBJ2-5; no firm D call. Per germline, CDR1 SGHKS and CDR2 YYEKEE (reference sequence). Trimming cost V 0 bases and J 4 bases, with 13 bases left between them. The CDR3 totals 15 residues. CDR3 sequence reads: CASSLAGPLGETQYF. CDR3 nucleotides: TGTGCCAGCAGCTTGGCTGGGCCACTGGGAGAGACCCAGTACTTC.

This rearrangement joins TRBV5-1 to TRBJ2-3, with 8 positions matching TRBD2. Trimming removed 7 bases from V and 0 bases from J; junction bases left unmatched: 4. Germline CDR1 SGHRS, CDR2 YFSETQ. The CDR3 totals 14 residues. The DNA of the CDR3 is TGCGCCAGCTCCCCTAGCGGGAGCACAGATACGCAGTATTTT. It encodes CASSPSGSTDTQYF. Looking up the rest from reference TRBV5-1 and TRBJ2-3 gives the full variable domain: KAGVTQTPRYLIKTRGQQVTLSCSPISGHRSVSWYQQTPGQGLQFLFEYFSETQRNKGNFPGRFSGRQFSNSRSEMNVSTLELGDSALYLCASSPSGSTDTQYFGPGTRLTVL.

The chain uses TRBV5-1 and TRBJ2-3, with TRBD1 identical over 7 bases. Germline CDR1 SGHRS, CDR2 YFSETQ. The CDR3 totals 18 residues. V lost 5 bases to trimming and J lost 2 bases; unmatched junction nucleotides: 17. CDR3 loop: CASRHPGTVGTLTDTQYF. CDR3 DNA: TGCGCCAGCAGACATCCCGGGACAGTAGGAACACTCACAGATACGCAGTATTTT. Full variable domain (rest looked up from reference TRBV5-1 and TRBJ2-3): KAGVTQTPRYLIKTRGQQVTLSCSPISGHRSVSWYQQTPGQGLQFLFEYFSETQRNKGNFPGRFSGRQFSNSRSEMNVSTLELGDSALYLCASRHPGTVGTLTDTQYFGPGTRLTVL.

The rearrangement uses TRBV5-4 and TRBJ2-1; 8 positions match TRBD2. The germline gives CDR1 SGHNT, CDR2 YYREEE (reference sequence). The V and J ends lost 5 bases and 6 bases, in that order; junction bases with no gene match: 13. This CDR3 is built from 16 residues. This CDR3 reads CASRVKVVGGGNEQFF. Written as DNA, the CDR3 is TGTGCCAGCAGGGTGAAGGTCGTCGGGGGGGGCAATGAGCAGTTCTTC.

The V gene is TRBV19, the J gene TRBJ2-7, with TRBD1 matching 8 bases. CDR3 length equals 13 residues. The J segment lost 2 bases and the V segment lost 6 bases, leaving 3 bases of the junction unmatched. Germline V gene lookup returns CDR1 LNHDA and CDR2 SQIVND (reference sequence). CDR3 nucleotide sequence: TGTGCCAGTAGCCGACAGGGGACCTACGAGCAGTACTTC. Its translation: CASSRQGTYEQYF.

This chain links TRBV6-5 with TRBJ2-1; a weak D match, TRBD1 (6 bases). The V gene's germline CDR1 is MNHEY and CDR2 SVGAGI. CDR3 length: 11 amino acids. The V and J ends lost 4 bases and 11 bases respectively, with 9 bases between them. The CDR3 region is CASSSRDKQFF. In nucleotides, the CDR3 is TGTGCCAGCAGTTCCCGGGACAAGCAGTTCTTC.

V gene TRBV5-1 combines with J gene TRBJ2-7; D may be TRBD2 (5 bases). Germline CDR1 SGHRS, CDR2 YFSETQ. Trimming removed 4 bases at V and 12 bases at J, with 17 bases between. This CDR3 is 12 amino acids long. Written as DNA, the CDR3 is TGCGCCAGCAGCCCCGACTACCCCCCCGCGTACTTC. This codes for CASSPDYPPAYF.

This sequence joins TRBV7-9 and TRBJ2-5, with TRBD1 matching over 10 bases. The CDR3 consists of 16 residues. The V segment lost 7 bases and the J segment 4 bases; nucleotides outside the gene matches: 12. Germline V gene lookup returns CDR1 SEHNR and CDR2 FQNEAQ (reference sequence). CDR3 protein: CASTSDRGDQGETQYF. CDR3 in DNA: TGTGCCAGCACCTCGGACAGGGGGGACCAAGGAGAGACCCAGTACTTC.

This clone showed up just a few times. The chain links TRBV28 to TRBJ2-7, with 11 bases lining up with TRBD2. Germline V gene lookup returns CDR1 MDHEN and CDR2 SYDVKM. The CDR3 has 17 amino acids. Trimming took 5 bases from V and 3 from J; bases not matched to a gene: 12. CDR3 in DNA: TGTGCCAGCAGTCCGGGACTAGCGGACCAAAGATACTACGAGCAGTACTTC. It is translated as CASSPGLADQRYYEQYF.

The CDR3 sequence is CASSPYHSGEFGYTF. The CDR3 bases are TGTGCCAGCAGTCCTTACCACAGCGGTGAATTCGGCTACACCTTC. The gene calls are TRBV28 and TRBJ1-2; the D is unclear. V lost 5 bases and J 8 bases, leaving 21 bases between the germline ends. The length of the CDR3 is 15 residues. Germline V gene sequence: CDR1 MDHEN, CDR2 SYDVKM.

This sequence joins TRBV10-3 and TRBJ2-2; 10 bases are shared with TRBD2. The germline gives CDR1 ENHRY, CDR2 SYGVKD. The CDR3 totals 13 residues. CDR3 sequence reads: CSTSGANTGELFF. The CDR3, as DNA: TGTTCCACTAGCGGGGCGAACACCGGGGAGCTGTTTTTT.